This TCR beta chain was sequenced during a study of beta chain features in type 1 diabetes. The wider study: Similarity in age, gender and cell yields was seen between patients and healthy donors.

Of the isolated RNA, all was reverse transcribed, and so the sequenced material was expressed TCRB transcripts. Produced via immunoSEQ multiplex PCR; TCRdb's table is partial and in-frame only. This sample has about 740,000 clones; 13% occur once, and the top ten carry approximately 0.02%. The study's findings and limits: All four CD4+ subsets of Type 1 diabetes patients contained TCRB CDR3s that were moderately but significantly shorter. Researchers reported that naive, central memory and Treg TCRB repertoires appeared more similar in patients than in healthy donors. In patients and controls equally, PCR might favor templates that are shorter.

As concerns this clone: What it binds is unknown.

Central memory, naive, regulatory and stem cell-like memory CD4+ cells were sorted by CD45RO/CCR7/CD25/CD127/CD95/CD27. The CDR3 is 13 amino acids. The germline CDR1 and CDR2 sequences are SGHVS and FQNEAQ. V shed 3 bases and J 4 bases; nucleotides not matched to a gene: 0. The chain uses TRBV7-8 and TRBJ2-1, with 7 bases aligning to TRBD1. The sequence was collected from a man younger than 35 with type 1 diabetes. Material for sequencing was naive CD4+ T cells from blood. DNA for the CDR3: TGTGCCAGCAGCTTGACAGGGTACAATGAGCAGTTCTTC. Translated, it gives CASSLTGYNEQFF.